Below, 17 T cell receptor beta chains from the same sample are listed, as sequenced in a study of metastatic and nonmetastatic thyroid tumors. Through MiXCR, TCRdb re-clonotyped the PCR reads. The sample includes some 10,000 clones, 10% to 15% seen only once; the top ten take over 10%. Each patient came to thyroid surgery without any prior treatment (of any kind). Specimen: blood. The receptors come from a female donor with papillary thyroid cancer or a benign thyroid nodule (not recorded which). Some clones in this sample may be carry-over from other donors' samples.

The table lists this clone with many counts. The genes are TRBV28 and TRBJ1-3, with TRBD1 matching 9 bases. The CDR3 is 15 amino acids. V trimming: 4 bases; J trimming: 2 bases; junction bases outside the gene matches: 3. In germline, CDR1 is MDHEN, CDR2 SYDVKM. Written as DNA, the CDR3 is TGTGCCAGCAGTTCCGGGACAGGGACTGGAAACACCATATATTTT. Protein product: CASSSGTGTGNTIYF.

In the case of this clone: Relative to the germline gene, one junction end is altered; a read error may explain this. The rearrangement uses TRBV20-1 and TRBJ2-7; D is perhaps TRBD1 or TRBD2 (5 bases each). Per germline, CDR1 DFQATT and CDR2 SNEGSKA (reference sequence). The CDR3 has 14 amino acids. This chain's CDR3 is CSAQFPGRDHEQYF. CDR3 bases: TGCAGTGCTCAATTCCCAGGCAGGGACCACGAGCAATACTTC.

This clone was counted at least ten times. The DNA of the CDR3 is TGTGCCAGCAGCTTGGTGGACAGACTCTACAATGAGCAGTTCTTC. This translates into CASSLVDRLYNEQFF. The rearrangement joins TRBV5-6 to TRBJ2-1; TRBD1 is a possible D gene (6 bases). CDR3 length equals 15 residues. Germline CDR1 reads SGHDT; CDR2 reads YYEEEE. V was trimmed by 0 bases and J by 3 bases, leaving 10 bases between them.

This clone showed up many times. The chain links TRBV18 to TRBJ2-1, with 16 bases aligning to TRBD2. Germline CDR1 reads KGHSH; CDR2 reads LQKENI. The ends lost 0 bases at V and 3 bases at J; junction bases unmatched: 2. The CDR3 covers 18 residues. The CDR3 spells CASSPPGLAGGLYNEQFF. The CDR3 bases are TGTGCCAGCTCACCACCGGGACTAGCGGGAGGGCTCTACAATGAGCAGTTCTTC.

Relative to its sample, this clone is medium-sized. The chain couples TRBV12-3 or TRBV12-4 to TRBJ1-2; perhaps TRBD1 as D (5 bases). V gave up 6 bases and J gave up 3 bases, with 11 bases separating them. CDR3 size: 13 residues. The CDR3 loop reads CASSPGTDYGYTF. In DNA form, the CDR3 reads TGTGCCAGCAGCCCCGGGACGGACTATGGCTACACCTTC.

With regard to this clone: Relative to the germline gene, one junction end is altered; a read error may explain this. This chain links TRBV9 with TRBJ2-7; D might be TRBD1 (5 bases). The germline gives CDR1 SGDLS, CDR2 YYNGEE. CDR3 length: 14 amino acids. CDR3 nucleotides: TGTGCCGGCAGCGTCTCCGGAGAGCAGGGAGAGCAGTACTTC. Its protein is CAGSVSGEQGEQYF.

To note about this clone: A much larger clonotype is one base distant, so this may be a read error. The chain employs TRBV3-1 and TRBJ1-5; 7 positions match TRBD1. The germline V gene encodes CDR1 LGHDT and CDR2 YNNKEL (reference sequence). V dropped 5 bases and J dropped 6; count of bases not matched to a gene: 10. The CDR3 spans 15 residues. The CDR3: CASSYEGAVFQPQHF. DNA of the CDR3: TGTGCCAGCAGCTATGAGGGGGCGGTATTTCAGCCCCAGCATTTT.

This clone is labeled as medium-sized. The chain recombines TRBV27 with TRBJ2-5; D is uncertain. Trimming left V 0 bases short and J 2 bases short, with 4 bases between. The germline V gene encodes CDR1 MNHEY and CDR2 SMNVEV (reference sequence). The CDR3 has 13 amino acids. The CDR3 coding sequence is TGTGCCAGCAGTTTATCGGGTCAAGAGACCCAGTACTTC. Encoded protein: CASSLSGQETQYF.

This clone was observed many times. The chain employs TRBV5-1 and TRBJ1-4, with D possibly TRBD1 on 6 matching bases. Germline CDR1 and CDR2: SGHRS and YFSETQ. This CDR3 is built from 18 residues. V lost 2 bases, J lost 0 bases, and 17 bases lay in between. This chain's CDR3 is CASSFGVSGDATNEKLFF. The CDR3 DNA reads as TGCGCCAGCAGCTTCGGGGTTTCAGGGGATGCAACTAATGAAAAACTGTTTTTT. Using reference TRBV5-1 and TRBJ1-4 for the parts outside the CDR3, the full variable domain is KAGVTQTPRYLIKTRGQQVTLSCSPISGHRSVSWYQQTPGQGLQFLFEYFSETQRNKGNFPGRFSGRQFSNSRSEMNVSTLELGDSALYLCASSFGVSGDATNEKLFFGSGTQLSVL.

At least ten counts were recorded for this clone. Sequence at one end of the junction differs from germline and may be a read error. The chain combines TRBV20-1 with TRBJ2-7; 8 nucleotides agree with TRBD1. Germline CDR1 DFQATT, CDR2 SNEGSKA (reference sequence). The CDR3 consists of 11 residues. CDR3 DNA: TGCAGTGCTAGAGATGGGGGACAGGACCGCTTC. It is translated as CSARDGGQDRF.

This clone was seen at least ten times. This sequence joins TRBV19 and TRBJ2-1; TRBD2 agrees at 11 bases. Germline trimming cut 7 bases from V and 8 bases from J; bases unmatched to any gene: 13. This CDR3 has 16 residues. Per the germline V gene, CDR1 is LNHDA and CDR2 is SQIVND (reference sequence). The CDR3 here is CASTKLAGVGEDEQFF. DNA for the CDR3: TGTGCCAGTACGAAACTAGCGGGAGTTGGGGAGGATGAGCAGTTCTTC.

This clone was counted at least ten times. The chain uses TRBV24-1 and TRBJ2-2; D is unresolved. V dropped 9 bases and J dropped 4 bases, with 14 bases sitting between them. The CDR3 is 14 amino acids. Germline V gene sequence: CDR1 KGHDR, CDR2 SFDVKD. The CDR3 sequence is CATSQGFGTGELFF. For the CDR3, the DNA is TGTGCCACCTCCCAAGGATTCGGCACCGGGGAGCTGTTTTTT.

This clone has ten or more counts. The rearrangement links TRBV2 to TRBJ1-4, with 7 bases that match TRBD1. The CDR3 covers 15 residues. With 6 bases clipped from V and 4 bases from J, the junction kept 8 bases outside the gene matches. The germline gives CDR1 SNHLY, CDR2 FYNNEI. In DNA, the CDR3 is TGTGCCAGCAGCTATGGGACAGATCATAATGAAAAACTGTTTTTT. Translating it yields CASSYGTDHNEKLFF.

This clone qualifies as medium-sized. V gene TRBV28 combines with J gene TRBJ2-7; tentatively, D is TRBD2 (7 bases). The germline V and J ends were trimmed by 6 bases and 3 bases, with 15 bases remaining between them. Germline V CDR1 and CDR2: MDHEN, SYDVKM. The CDR3 totals 14 residues. The CDR3 nucleotides are TGTGCCAGCAGACCGGCGGGGGCAGTCTACGAGCAGTACTTC. It is translated as CASRPAGAVYEQYF.

This clone is medium-sized. The chain combines TRBV6-2 or TRBV6-3 with TRBJ2-1; D might be TRBD2 (6 bases). The CDR3 covers 16 residues. V was trimmed by 6 bases and J by 0 bases, leaving 15 bases between them. Germline lookup yields CDR1 MNHEY and CDR2 SVGEGT. As DNA, the CDR3 is TGTGCCAGCAGAAACGGGGGAGAGAGCTCCTACAATGAGCAGTTCTTC. Protein: CASRNGGESSYNEQFF.

In this sample, this clone is medium-sized. J is TRBJ1-6 and V is TRBV28; no clear D gene. The germline V gene has CDR1 MDHEN and CDR2 SYDVKM. CDR3 length: 15 residues. V lost 1 base and J lost 7, with 11 bases in between. CDR3 coding DNA: TGTGCCAGCAGTTTATTGCAGGCTTACAATTCACCCCTCCACTTT. Residues: CASSLLQAYNSPLHF. The full variable domain, rest sourced from reference TRBV28 and TRBJ1-6, is DVKVTQSSRYLVKRTGEKVFLECVQDMDHENMFWYRQDPGLGLRLIYFSYDVKMKEKGDIPEGYSVSREKKERFSLILESASTNQTSMYLCASSLLQAYNSPLHFGNGTRLTVT.

Many counts were recorded for this clone. This chain uses TRBV11-2 with TRBJ1-3; tentatively, D is TRBD1 (5 bases). The V and J ends lost 2 bases and 4 bases respectively, with 12 bases between them. Germline loops: CDR1 SGHAT, CDR2 FQNNGV. CDR3 length equals 15 residues. CDR3 coding DNA: TGTGCCAGCAGCTTAATCAAGGGGATCGGAAACACCATATATTTT. This translates into CASSLIKGIGNTIYF.